This TCR beta chain was recovered during a study of beta chain features in type 1 diabetes. Every isolated RNA sample was fully reverse transcribed, so sequencing captured expressed TCRB transcripts. Clones were read by immunoSEQ multiplex PCR, and TCRdb kept only the in-frame ones, dropping some. Of some 220,000 clones listed, under 13% are singletons. Overall study results and limits: In every one of the four CD4+ subsets, TCRB CDR3s were moderately but significantly shorter in Type 1 diabetes patients.

Purity above 95% was achieved in all sorted populations. This CDR3 has 16 amino acids. Losses at the gene ends were 5 bases for V and 3 bases for J; bases not matched to a gene: 7. Per the germline V gene, CDR1 is SGHTA and CDR2 is FQGTGA. Note on this clone: Its antigen is still unknown.

The source is a man aged 18 to 35 in good health. This chain connects TRBV7-3 to TRBJ2-5, with 12 bases that match TRBD2. The specimen sequenced was central memory CD4+ T cells from blood. The CDR3 DNA sequence: TGTGCCAGCAGCAAGGGGGCTAGCGGGAGGGAAGAGACCCAGTACTTC. Protein: CASSKGASGREETQYF.